Following are 16 T cell receptor beta chains from one sample sequenced in a study of Graves' ophthalmopathy and Graves' hyperthyroidism. The authors amplified TCR beta CDR3 regions, and they did so from RNA transcripts for repertoire sequencing. A first-round RT-PCR used HTBI primers, followed by a second-round multiplex PCR. TCRdb re-called the multiplex PCR reads through MiXCR, storing one row per CDR3 protein. The table shows 650,000 to 900,000 distinct CDR3 sequences, with approximately 40% occurring only once. Material: peripheral blood. The source is an adult man with Graves' ophthalmopathy.

This rearrangement joins TRBV20-1 to TRBJ2-5; the match to TRBD2 covers 9 bases. The DNA end favors TRBJ2-7, so the J call may be wrong. Germline V gives CDR1 DFQATT, CDR2 SNEGSKA (reference sequence). The CDR3 covers 14 residues. CDR3: CSARGGLATVEQYF. The CDR3 region has the DNA TGCAGTGCTAGGGGTGGACTAGCGACAGTCGAGCAGTACTTC.

The chain links TRBV6-1 to TRBJ1-2; TRBD1 is a possible D gene (6 bases). Germline V CDR1 and CDR2: MNHNS, SASEGT. This CDR3 is built from 13 residues. V lost 7 bases and J lost 3, with 12 bases in between. CDR3 loop: CASIRGGHYGYTF. The DNA for the CDR3 is TGTGCCAGCATCCGAGGGGGACACTATGGCTACACCTTC.

The table lists this clonotype with a few counts. The chain combines TRBV9 with TRBJ1-2, with D tentatively TRBD1 (5 bases). The V end lost 4 bases, the J end lost 2 bases, and 18 bases lay between the germline ends. CDR1 and CDR2 (germline): SGDLS, YYNGEE. The CDR3 runs to 16 residues. The CDR3 DNA reads as TGTGCCAGCAGCCTATCCGGGGACCCAAGCAACTATGGCTACACCTTC. Translation: CASSLSGDPSNYGYTF.

As concerns this clonotype: Sequence at one end of the junction differs from germline and may be a read error. This sequence joins TRBV6-5 and TRBJ2-5, with TRBD1 identical over 7 bases. Germline V lookup: CDR1 MNHEY, CDR2 SVGAGI. The CDR3 runs to 16 residues. The CDR3 DNA sequence: TGTGCCAGCAGTTACTCGTTCGAGGGGGCGAGGGAGACCCAGGACTTC. It encodes CASSYSFEGARETQDF.

J is TRBJ2-5 and V is TRBV7-2; tentatively, D is TRBD1 or TRBD2 (6 bases each). This CDR3 region has 14 residues. Germline values: CDR1 SGHTA, CDR2 FQGNSA. Trimming cost V 4 bases and J 5 bases, with 14 bases left between them. In nucleotides, the CDR3 is TGTGCCAGCAGCTCAAGGGGGACTGGGGAGACCCAGTACTTC. Translation gives CASSSRGTGETQYF.

Of note for this clonotype: Mismatch with germline at one junction end may stem from a read error. This rearrangement joins TRBV24-1 to TRBJ1-5; 8 positions match TRBD1. There are 15 residues in the CDR3. Germline V lookup: CDR1 KGHDR, CDR2 SFDVKD. The CDR3 region has the DNA TGTGCCAGCAGTTACCCGATGACAGGGGATCAGCCCCAGCATTTT. Translated: CASSYPMTGDQPQHF.

V is TRBV24-1 and J is TRBJ1-5, with D perhaps TRBD1 (5 bases). CDR1 is KGHDR and CDR2 is SFDVKD in the germline V gene. This CDR3 has 16 residues. Trimming cost V 4 bases and J 7 bases, with 19 bases left between them. The CDR3 DNA follows: TGTGCCACCAGTGAGAGGTGGGGCTACAATGAGCAGCCCCAGCATTTT. This encodes CATSERWGYNEQPQHF.

This clonotype was recorded at least ten times. The rearrangement joins TRBV7-9 to TRBJ1-2; no reliable D call. The V end lost 5 bases, the J end lost 8 bases, and 9 bases lay between the germline ends. The CDR3 has 11 residues. Germline V gives CDR1 SEHNR, CDR2 FQNEAQ (reference sequence). The CDR3 reads CASSPLLGYTF. The CDR3 nucleotides are TGTGCCAGCAGCCCCCTATTAGGCTACACCTTC.

With respect to this clonotype: Given a much more abundant clone one base away, this may be a read error. Lacking the conserved final phenylalanine or tryptophan, this CDR3 likely reflects a read error. This sequence joins TRBV19 and TRBJ1-2, with a weak D call TRBD1 (6 bases). The CDR3 loop spans 12 amino acids. Between the trimmed V and J ends, which lost 7 bases and 3 bases, there was a span of 9 bases. The germline gives CDR1 LNHDA, CDR2 SQIVND (reference sequence). The CDR3 protein is CASIQGHYGYTL. The CDR3 coding sequence is TGTGCCAGTATCCAGGGGCACTATGGCTACACCCTC.

The chain recombines TRBV29-1 with TRBJ2-2; 7 bases match TRBD1. V lost 4 bases, J lost 3 bases, and 2 bases stayed unmatched. Germline lookup yields CDR1 SQVTM and CDR2 ANQGSEA. The CDR3 spans 13 residues. CDR3 sequence (DNA): TGCAGCGTTGTCGGGACAGACACCGGGGAGCTGTTTTTT. As protein: CSVVGTDTGELFF.

V usage is TRBV5-1 and J usage is TRBJ1-2, with TRBD1 matching 7 bases. Germline V lookup: CDR1 SGHRS, CDR2 YFSETQ. J lost 0 bases, V lost 0 bases, and 5 bases had no gene match. The CDR3 consists of 16 residues. Written as DNA, the CDR3 is TGCGCCAGCAGCTTGGTACAGGGGAAAGCTAACTATGGCTACACCTTC. It encodes CASSLVQGKANYGYTF. Full variable domain (rest looked up from reference TRBV5-1 and TRBJ1-2): KAGVTQTPRYLIKTRGQQVTLSCSPISGHRSVSWYQQTPGQGLQFLFEYFSETQRNKGNFPGRFSGRQFSNSRSEMNVSTLELGDSALYLCASSLVQGKANYGYTFGSGTRLTVV.

This clonotype has just a few counts. The V gene is TRBV24-1, the J gene TRBJ1-5, with D unresolved. The CDR3 runs to 12 residues. V lost 10 bases and J 0 bases, leaving 6 bases between the germline ends. Germline V gene lookup returns CDR1 KGHDR and CDR2 SFDVKD. CDR3 sequence (DNA): TGTGCCACAAGGTATAGCAATCAGCCCCAGCATTTT. It is translated as CATRYSNQPQHF.

This clonotype occurred a few times. V is TRBV12-3 or TRBV12-4 and J is TRBJ1-5; no clear D. The CDR3 consists of 13 residues. Trimming left V 8 bases short and J 5 bases short, with 13 bases between. CDR3 loop: CASASGIDQPQHF. In DNA form, the CDR3 reads TGTGCCAGCGCTAGTGGGATAGATCAGCCCCAGCATTTT.

There are a few counts of this clonotype. A junction end diverges from the germline sequence, so it may reflect a read error. The chain has TRBV24-1 and TRBJ1-5, with 12 bases that match TRBD1. CDR3 size: 16 residues. Germline values: CDR1 KGHDR, CDR2 SFDVKD. CDR3 sequence reads: CASSFQGQGAIQPQHF. CDR3 in DNA: TGTGCCAGCAGTTTCCAGGGACAGGGGGCGATACAGCCCCAGCATTTT.

This clonotype was seen more than once but under ten times. The chain employs TRBV6-6 and TRBJ1-4, with 7 bases fitting TRBD1. This CDR3 has 14 amino acids. In germline, CDR1 is MNHNY, CDR2 SVGAGI (reference sequence). Trimming took 7 bases from V and 7 from J; bases not matched to a gene: 9. This CDR3 reads CASTPDRVGEKLFF. Here the CDR3 DNA reads TGTGCCAGCACCCCTGACAGGGTCGGTGAAAAACTGTTTTTT.

This clonotype was recorded many times. The genes are TRBV19 and TRBJ1-1; tentatively, D is TRBD1 (5 bases). Trimming cost V 3 bases and J 5 bases, with 10 bases left between them. The CDR3 covers 13 residues. Germline lookup yields CDR1 LNHDA and CDR2 SQIVND (reference sequence). CDR3 residues: CASSMSRGTEAFF. CDR3 DNA: TGTGCCAGTAGTATGAGTAGGGGAACTGAAGCTTTCTTT.